The 7 T cell receptor beta chains reported below all come from one sample, sequenced in a study of early T cells in non-severe SARS-CoV-2 infection. From the 5' RACE reads, TCRdb called clonotypes with MiXCR, one entry per CDR3 protein. The repertoire holds fewer than 60,000 distinct CDR3 sequences, roughly 4% seen once, with 5.5% to 6.5% in the top ten. Sequences were obtained from whole blood. The receptors were gathered from an adult who was a healthcare worker with PCR-confirmed SARS-CoV-2 infection or an uninfected control (not recorded which).

This clonotype was counted ten times or more. The chain recombines TRBV5-1 with TRBJ2-2; D possibly corresponds to TRBD1 (5 bases). The V gene's germline CDR1 is SGHRS and CDR2 YFSETQ. The V gene lost 3 bases and the J gene lost 3 bases, with 12 bases spanning the gap. The length of the CDR3 is 15 residues. CDR3 amino acids: CASSSMDMHTGELFF. CDR3 DNA sequence: TGCGCCAGCAGCTCGATGGACATGCACACCGGGGAGCTGTTTTTT.

At least ten counts were recorded for this clonotype. The V gene is TRBV12-3 or TRBV12-4, the J gene TRBJ2-3, with D possibly matching TRBD1 (6 bases). Deletions cut 7 bases from V and 5 bases from J, with 19 bases between. The length of the CDR3 is 15 residues. The CDR3 nucleotides read TGTGCCAGCACCCCCTCAGGGGATGCCGGAGATACGCAGTATTTT. Its protein is CASTPSGDAGDTQYF.

The J gene is TRBJ2-2, the V gene TRBV5-4, with D hard to call. The germline gives CDR1 SGHNT, CDR2 YYREEE (reference sequence). Trimming removed 1 base from V and 1 base from J, with 14 bases in between. This CDR3 is 17 amino acids long. The DNA for the CDR3 is TGTGCCAGCAGCTTGCTGATCGTCAGGAAGAACACCGGGGAGCTGTTTTTT. Translation: CASSLLIVRKNTGELFF.

The chain recombines TRBV20-1 with TRBJ2-3; TRBD2 aligns across 12 bases. Germline CDR1 DFQATT, CDR2 SNEGSKA (reference sequence). The CDR3 is 14 residues long. With V trimmed by 6 bases and J by 2 bases, 3 bases remained unmatched. The CDR3 loop reads CSARTSGNTDTQYF. Written as DNA, the CDR3 is TGCAGTGCGCGGACTAGCGGGAACACAGATACGCAGTATTTT.

This rearrangement joins TRBV18 to TRBJ2-5, with D uncertain. The germline CDR1 and CDR2 sequences are KGHSH and LQKENI. This CDR3 has 16 amino acids. V lost 2 bases and J lost 3, with 16 bases in between. The CDR3 nucleotides read TGTGCCAGCTCACCAAGGGCAACGCGAGGTGAAGAGACCCAGTACTTC. It yields the protein CASSPRATRGEETQYF.

This clonotype was found many times. The gene calls are TRBV7-6 and TRBJ2-1, with TRBD2 matching 9 bases. Germline V gene sequence: CDR1 SGHVS, CDR2 FNYEAQ. There are 15 residues in the CDR3. V lost 4 bases to trimming and J lost 8 bases; unmatched junction nucleotides: 9. The CDR3 spells CASSSLGSGSYEQFF. The CDR3, as DNA: TGTGCCAGCAGCTCTTTGGGTAGCGGGAGTTATGAGCAGTTCTTC.

This clonotype showed up many times. The gene calls are TRBV7-3 and TRBJ2-3; D may be TRBD2 (5 bases). The CDR3 consists of 13 residues. The V gene lost 5 bases and the J gene lost 8 bases, with 14 bases spanning the gap. Germline CDR1 reads SGHTA; CDR2 reads FQGTGA. The CDR3 spells CASSRFTEGTQYF. The CDR3, as DNA: TGTGCCAGCAGCCGATTTACAGAGGGTACGCAGTATTTT.